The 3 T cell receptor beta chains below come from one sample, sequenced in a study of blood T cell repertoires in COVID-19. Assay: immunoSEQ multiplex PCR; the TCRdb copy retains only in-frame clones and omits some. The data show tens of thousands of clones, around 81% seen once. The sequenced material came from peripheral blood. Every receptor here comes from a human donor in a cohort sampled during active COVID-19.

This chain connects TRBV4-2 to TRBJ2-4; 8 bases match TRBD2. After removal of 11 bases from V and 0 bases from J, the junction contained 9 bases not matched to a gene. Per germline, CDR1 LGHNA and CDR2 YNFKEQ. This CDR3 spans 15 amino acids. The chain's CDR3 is CAVGFAGGAKNIQYF. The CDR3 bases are TGTGCCGTGGGGTTCGCGGGAGGAGCCAAAAACATTCAGTACTTC.

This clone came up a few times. The CDR3 sequence is CASRPGQGAYNEQFF. The CDR3 region has the DNA TGTGCCAGCAGGCCCGGACAGGGAGCTTACAATGAGCAGTTCTTC. The chain uses TRBV6-5 and TRBJ2-1; 8 bases are a match to TRBD1. Germline lookup yields CDR1 MNHEY and CDR2 SVGAGI. The CDR3 has 15 residues. Trimming cost V 6 bases and J 4 bases; bases outside gene matches: 8.

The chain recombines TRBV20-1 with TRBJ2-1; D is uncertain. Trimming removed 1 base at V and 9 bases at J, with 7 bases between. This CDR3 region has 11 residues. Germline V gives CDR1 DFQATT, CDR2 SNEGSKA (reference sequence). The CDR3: CSARVLGEQFF. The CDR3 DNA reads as TGCAGTGCTAGAGTGCTCGGTGAGCAGTTCTTC.